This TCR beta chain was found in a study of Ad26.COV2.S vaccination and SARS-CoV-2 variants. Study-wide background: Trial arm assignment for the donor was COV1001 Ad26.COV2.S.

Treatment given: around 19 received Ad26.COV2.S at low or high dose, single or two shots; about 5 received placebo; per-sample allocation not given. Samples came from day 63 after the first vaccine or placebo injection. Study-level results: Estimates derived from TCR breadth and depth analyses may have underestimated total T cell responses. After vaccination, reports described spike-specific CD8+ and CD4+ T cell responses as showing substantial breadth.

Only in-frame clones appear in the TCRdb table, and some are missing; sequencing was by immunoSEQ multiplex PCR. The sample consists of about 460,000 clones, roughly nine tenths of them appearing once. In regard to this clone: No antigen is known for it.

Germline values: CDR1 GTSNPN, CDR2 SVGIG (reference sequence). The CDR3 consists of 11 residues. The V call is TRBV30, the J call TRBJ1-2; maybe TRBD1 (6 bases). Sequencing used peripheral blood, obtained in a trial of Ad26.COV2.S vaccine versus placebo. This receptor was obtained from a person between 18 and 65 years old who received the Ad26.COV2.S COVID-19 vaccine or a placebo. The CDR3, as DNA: TGTGCATATACAGGGTATAGAGGCTACACCTTC. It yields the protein CAYTGYRGYTF. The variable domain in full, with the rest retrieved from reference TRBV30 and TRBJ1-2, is SQTIHQWPATLVQPVGSPLSLECTVEGTSNPNLYWYRQAAGRGLQLLFYSVGIGQISSEVPQNLSASRPQDRQFILSSKKLLLSDSGFYLCAYTGYRGYTFGSGTRLTVV.